This T cell receptor beta chain was captured by sequencing in a study of shared clonotypes between healthy human individuals. Across the study: Samples came from two female and three male donors aged 18 to 49.

CDR3 length: 16 residues. The germline V and J ends were trimmed by 0 bases and 1 base, with 10 bases remaining between them. The data were produced by immunoSEQ multiplex PCR, yet TCRdb's version contains in-frame clones alone and is incomplete. The table lists 550,000 to 800,000 clones, under 80% of them singletons. This clone was observed a handful of times. Its antigen is currently unknown. Study observations and caveats: Sampling was confined to blood; repertoires within tissues likely differ.

V gene TRBV6-7 combines with J gene TRBJ1-5; D is unresolved. TRBV6-7 is placed among ORFs of uncertain function. The clonotype comes from a woman aged 30 to 39 in good health. Sequences were obtained from memory CD4+ T cells sorted from blood. Subset noted: CD45RA-negative fraction. As DNA, the CDR3 is TGTGCCAGCAGTTACTCTATTCGACGGAGCAATCAGCCCCAGCATTTT. It specifies CASSYSIRRSNQPQHF.